This T cell receptor (beta chain) is drawn from a study of shared clonotypes between healthy human individuals. The wider study: Three plates were used per donor for CD4 naive, three for CD4 memory, two for CD8 naive and one for CD8 memory. General observations from the study: Lower generation probabilities were found for non-shared clonotypes than for those shared by all four donors. Sorted-subset samples were not fully sequenced, rarefaction indicated.

Clones were sequenced by immunoSEQ multiplex PCR, and TCRdb holds only the in-frame ones, with some missing. The sample has some 2.3 million clones, over 90% seen once. The study drew its donors from healthy HIV-negative adults without recent acute infections or vaccinations. The CDR3 spans 13 residues. Deletions cut 10 bases from V and 6 bases from J, with 16 bases between. CDR1 is ENHRY and CDR2 is SYGVKD in the germline V gene. Points on this clone: Its target is not known.

Sequences were obtained from naive CD4+ T cells from PBMCs. Indicated subset: CD45RA+ positively selected. The chain links TRBV10-3 to TRBJ2-1; D gene uncertain. The sequence came from a man between 18 and 29 years old in good health. Some clones in this sample may be carry-over from other donors' samples. The CDR3 coding sequence is TGTGCCACCGCAGTTTTGGGAACCAATGAGCAGTTCTTC. Amino acids: CATAVLGTNEQFF.